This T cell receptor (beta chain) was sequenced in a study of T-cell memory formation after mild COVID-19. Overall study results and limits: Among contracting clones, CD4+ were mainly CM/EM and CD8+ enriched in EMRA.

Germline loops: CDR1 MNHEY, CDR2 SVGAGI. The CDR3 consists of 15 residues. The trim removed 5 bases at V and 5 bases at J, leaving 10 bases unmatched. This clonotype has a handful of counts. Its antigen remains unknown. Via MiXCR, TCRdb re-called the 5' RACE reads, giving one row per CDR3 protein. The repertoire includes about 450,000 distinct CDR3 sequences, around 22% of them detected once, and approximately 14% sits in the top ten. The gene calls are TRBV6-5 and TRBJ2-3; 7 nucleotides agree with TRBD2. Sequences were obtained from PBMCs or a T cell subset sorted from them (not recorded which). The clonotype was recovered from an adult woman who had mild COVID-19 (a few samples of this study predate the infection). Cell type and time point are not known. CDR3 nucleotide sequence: TGTGCCAGCAGTAACCCCTCTGGGGGGGTAGATACGCAGTATTTT. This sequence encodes CASSNPSGGVDTQYF.